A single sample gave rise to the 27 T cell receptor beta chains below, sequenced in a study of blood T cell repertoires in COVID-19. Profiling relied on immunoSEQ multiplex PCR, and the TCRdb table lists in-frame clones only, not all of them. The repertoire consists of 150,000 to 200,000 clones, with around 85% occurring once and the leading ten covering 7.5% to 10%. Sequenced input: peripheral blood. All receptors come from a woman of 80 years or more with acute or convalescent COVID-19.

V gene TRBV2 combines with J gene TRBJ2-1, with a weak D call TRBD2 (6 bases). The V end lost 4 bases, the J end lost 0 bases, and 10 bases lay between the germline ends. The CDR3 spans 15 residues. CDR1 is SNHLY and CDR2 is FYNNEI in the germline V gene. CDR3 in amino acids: CASSGGGYSYNEQFF. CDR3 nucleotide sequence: TGTGCCAGCAGTGGGGGAGGCTACTCCTACAATGAGCAGTTCTTC.

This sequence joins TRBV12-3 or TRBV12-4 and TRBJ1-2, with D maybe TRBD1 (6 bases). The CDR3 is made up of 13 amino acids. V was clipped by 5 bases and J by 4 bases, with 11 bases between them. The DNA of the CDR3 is TGTGCCAGCAGTCCCCGGACAGCCTATGGCTACACCTTC. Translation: CASSPRTAYGYTF.

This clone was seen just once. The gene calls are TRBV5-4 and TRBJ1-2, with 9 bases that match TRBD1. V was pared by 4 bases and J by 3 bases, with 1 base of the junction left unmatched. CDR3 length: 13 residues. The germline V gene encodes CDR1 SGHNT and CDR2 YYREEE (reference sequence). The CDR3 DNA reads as TGTGCCAGCAGCCGGGACAGGGACTATGGCTACACCTTC. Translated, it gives CASSRDRDYGYTF.

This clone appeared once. Here the CDR3 reads CSAREGVGYTF. The CDR3 coding sequence is TGCAGTGCTAGAGAAGGAGTTGGCTACACCTTC. V and J are TRBV20-1 and TRBJ1-2; the D is unclear. Trimming left V 0 bases short and J 7 bases short, with 6 bases between. The CDR3 has 11 amino acids. Germline CDR1 and CDR2: DFQATT and SNEGSKA (reference sequence).

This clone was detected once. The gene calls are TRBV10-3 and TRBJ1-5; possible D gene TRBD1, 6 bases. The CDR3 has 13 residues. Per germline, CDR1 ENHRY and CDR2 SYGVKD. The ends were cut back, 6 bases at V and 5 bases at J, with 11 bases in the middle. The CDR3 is CAIRRTEDQPQHF. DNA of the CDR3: TGTGCCATCAGACGGACAGAGGATCAGCCCCAGCATTTT.

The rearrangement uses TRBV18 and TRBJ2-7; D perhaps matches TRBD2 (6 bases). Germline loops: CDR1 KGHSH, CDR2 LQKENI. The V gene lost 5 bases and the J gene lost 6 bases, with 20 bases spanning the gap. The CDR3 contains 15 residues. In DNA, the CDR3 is TGTGCCAGCTCAGCCGGCGGGGCAGGCGTCTCCGAGCAGTACTTC. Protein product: CASSAGGAGVSEQYF.

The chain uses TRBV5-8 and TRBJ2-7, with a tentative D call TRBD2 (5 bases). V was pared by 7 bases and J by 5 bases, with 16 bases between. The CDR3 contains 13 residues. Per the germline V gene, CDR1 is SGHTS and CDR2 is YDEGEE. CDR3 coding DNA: TGTGCCAGCCGCCTAGCTACCGTTAACGAGCAGTACTTC. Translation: CASRLATVNEQYF.

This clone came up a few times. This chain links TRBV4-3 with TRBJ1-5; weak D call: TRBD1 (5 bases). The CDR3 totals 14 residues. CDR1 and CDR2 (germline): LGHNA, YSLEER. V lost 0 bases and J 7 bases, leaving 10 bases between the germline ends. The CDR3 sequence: CASSQDTTAQPQHF. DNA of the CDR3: TGCGCCAGCAGCCAAGATACGACAGCCCAGCCCCAGCATTTT.

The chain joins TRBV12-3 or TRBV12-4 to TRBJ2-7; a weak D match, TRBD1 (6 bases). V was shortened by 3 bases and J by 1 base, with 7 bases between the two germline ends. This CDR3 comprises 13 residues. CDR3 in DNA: TGTGCCAGCAGTTTCACAGGGTCCTACGAGCAGTACTTC. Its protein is CASSFTGSYEQYF.

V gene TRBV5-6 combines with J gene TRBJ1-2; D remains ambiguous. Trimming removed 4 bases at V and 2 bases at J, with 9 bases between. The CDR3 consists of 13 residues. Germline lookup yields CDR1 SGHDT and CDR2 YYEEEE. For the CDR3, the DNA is TGTGCCAGCAGCGCCGGTACCAACTATGGCTACACCTTC. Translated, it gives CASSAGTNYGYTF.

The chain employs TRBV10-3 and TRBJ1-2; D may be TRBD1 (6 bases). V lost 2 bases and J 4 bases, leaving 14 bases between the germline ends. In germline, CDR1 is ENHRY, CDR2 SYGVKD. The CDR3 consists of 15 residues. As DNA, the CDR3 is TGTGCCATCAGTGAGCCCACAGGGTCCCTCTATGGCTACACCTTC. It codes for CAISEPTGSLYGYTF.

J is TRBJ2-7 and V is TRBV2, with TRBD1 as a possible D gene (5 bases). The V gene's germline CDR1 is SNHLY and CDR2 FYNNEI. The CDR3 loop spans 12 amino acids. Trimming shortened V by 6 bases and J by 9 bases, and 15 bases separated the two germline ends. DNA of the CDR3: TGTGCCAGCAGAGACGGACAAGCGAGGCAGTACTTC. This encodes CASRDGQARQYF.

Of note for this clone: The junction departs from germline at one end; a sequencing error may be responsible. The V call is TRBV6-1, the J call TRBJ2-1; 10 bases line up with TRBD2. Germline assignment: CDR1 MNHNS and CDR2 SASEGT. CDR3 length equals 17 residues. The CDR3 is CASREGSGGAPRNEQFF. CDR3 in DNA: TGTGCCAGCAGGGAAGGGAGCGGGGGGGCCCCTCGGAATGAGCAGTTCTTC.

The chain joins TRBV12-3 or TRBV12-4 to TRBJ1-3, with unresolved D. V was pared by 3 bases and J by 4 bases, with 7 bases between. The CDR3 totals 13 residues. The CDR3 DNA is TGTGCCAGCAGTTTTACGGTGGGAAACACCATATATTTT. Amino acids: CASSFTVGNTIYF.

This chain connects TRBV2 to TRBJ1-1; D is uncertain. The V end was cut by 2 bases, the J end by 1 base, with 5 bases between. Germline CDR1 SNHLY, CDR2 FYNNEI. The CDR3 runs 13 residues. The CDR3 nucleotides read TGTGCCAGCAGTGAACCCCAGAACACTGAAGCTTTCTTT. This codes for CASSEPQNTEAFF.

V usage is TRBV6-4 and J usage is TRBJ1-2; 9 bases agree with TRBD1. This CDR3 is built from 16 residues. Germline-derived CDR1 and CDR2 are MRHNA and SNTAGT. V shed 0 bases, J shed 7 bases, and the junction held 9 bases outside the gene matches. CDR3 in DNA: TGTGCCAGCAGTGACTCGACATCAGACAGGGGGTGTGGCTACACCTTC. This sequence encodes CASSDSTSDRGCGYTF.

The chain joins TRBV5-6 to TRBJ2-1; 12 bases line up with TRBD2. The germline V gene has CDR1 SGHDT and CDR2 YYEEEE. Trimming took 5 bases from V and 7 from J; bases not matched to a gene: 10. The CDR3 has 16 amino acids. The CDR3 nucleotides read TGTGCCAGCAGTTCTCCGGGACTAGCGGGTACAAATGAGCAGTTCTTC. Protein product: CASSSPGLAGTNEQFF.

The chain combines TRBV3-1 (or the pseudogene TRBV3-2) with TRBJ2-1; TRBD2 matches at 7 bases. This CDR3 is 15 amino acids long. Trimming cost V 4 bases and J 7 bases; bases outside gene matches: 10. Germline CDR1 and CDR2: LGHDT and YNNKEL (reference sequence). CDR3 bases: TGTGCCAGCAGCCCCGGACTAGAGGGTGTGAATGAGCAGTTCTTC. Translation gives CASSPGLEGVNEQFF.

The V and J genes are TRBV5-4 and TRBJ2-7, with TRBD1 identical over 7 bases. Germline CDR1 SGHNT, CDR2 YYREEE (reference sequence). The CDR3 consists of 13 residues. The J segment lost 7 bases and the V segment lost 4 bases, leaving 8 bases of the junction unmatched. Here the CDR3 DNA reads TGTGCCAGCAGCACTACAGGGGTGAAGGAGCAGTACTTC. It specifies CASSTTGVKEQYF.

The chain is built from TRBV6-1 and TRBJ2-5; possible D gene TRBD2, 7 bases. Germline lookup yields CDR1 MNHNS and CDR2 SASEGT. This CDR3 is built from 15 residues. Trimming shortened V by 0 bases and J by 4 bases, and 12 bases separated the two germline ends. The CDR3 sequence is CASSEAGGPTETQYF. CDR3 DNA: TGTGCCAGCAGTGAAGCGGGGGGGCCAACAGAGACCCAGTACTTC.

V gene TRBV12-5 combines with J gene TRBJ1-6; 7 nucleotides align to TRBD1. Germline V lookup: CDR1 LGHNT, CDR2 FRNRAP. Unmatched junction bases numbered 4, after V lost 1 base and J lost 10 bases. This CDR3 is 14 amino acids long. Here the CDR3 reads CASGLGTGGSPLHF. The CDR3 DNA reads TGTGCTAGTGGTTTGGGGACAGGTGGATCACCCCTCCACTTT.

This CDR3 reads CASAGQVRSTEAFF. CDR3 sequence (DNA): TGTGCCAGTGCAGGACAGGTTCGTAGCACTGAAGCTTTCTTT. The V and J genes are TRBV19 and TRBJ1-1, with TRBD1 identical over 7 bases. The CDR3 is made up of 14 amino acids. Germline loops: CDR1 LNHDA, CDR2 SQIVND (reference sequence). J gave up 4 bases and V 8 bases, and 10 bases lay outside the gene matches.

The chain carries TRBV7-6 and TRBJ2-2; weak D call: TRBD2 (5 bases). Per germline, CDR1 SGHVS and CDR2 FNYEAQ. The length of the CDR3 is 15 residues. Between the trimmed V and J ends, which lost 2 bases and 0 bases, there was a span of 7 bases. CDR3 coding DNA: TGTGCCAGCAGCTTATACGGGACGAACACCGGGGAGCTGTTTTTT. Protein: CASSLYGTNTGELFF.

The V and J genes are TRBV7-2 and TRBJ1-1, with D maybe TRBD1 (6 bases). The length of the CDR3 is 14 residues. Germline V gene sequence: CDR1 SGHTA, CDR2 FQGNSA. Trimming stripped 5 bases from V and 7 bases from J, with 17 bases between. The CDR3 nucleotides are TGTGCCAGCAGCGTTCGGGGGGGGCCAGGTGAAGCTTTCTTT. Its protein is CASSVRGGPGEAFF. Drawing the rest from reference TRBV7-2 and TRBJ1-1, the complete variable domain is GAGVSQSPSNKVTEKGKDVELRCDPISGHTALYWYRQSLGQGLEFLIYFQGNSAPDKSGLPSDRFSAERTGGSVSTLTIQRTQQEDSAVYLCASSVRGGPGEAFFGQGTRLTVV.

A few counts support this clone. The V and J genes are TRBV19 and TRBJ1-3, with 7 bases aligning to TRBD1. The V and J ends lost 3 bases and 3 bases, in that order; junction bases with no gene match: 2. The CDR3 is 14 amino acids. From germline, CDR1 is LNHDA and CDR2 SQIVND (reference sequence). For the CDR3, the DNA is TGTGCCAGTAGTATCCGACAGGGTGGAAACACCATATATTTT. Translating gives CASSIRQGGNTIYF.

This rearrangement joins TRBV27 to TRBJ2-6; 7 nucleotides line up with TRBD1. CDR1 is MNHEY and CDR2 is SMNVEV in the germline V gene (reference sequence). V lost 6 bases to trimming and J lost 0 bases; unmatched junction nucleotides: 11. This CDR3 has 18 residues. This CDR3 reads CASRPTGRYSSGANVLTF. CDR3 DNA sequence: TGTGCCAGCAGACCGACAGGGAGATATAGCTCTGGGGCCAACGTCCTGACTTTC.

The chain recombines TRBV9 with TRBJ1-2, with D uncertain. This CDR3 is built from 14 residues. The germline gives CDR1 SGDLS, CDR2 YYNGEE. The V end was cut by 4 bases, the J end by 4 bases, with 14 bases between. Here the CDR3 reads CASSPTHQAYGYTF. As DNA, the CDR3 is TGTGCCAGCAGCCCGACACATCAGGCCTATGGCTACACCTTC.